These T cell receptor beta chains were read from a single sample in a study of cytotoxic CD8 clonotypes in ibrutinib-treated CLL. The repertoire was sequenced with immunoSEQ multiplex PCR; TCRdb's copy has only in-frame clones and lacks some. This table has 270,000 or so clones, more than 70% appearing once. The sample was PBMCs, taken at disease progression, from a patient treated with ibrutinib. These receptor sequences come from a human donor with chronic lymphocytic leukemia. Both conserved end residues are part of each CDR3. The order of the fields is V gene, clone size, J gene, D gene, CDR3 DNA, CDR3 protein. The D gene is left open where the match is weak. Clone size, where shown, is once, few, many, or a class for clones that have expanded.

TRBV2	NA	TRBJ2-7	NA	TGTGCCAGCAGTGAAGCGGAGGTTTACGAGCAGTACTTC	CASSEAEVYEQYF
TRBV7-6	NA	TRBJ2-3	NA	TGTGCCAGCAGCTTAATGTGGGCAGGACAGGATACGCAGTATTTT	CASSLMWAGQDTQYF
TRBV6-5	NA	TRBJ1-5	NA	TGTGCCAGCAGGATGACAGCAAATCAGCCCCAGCATTTT	CASRMTANQPQHF
TRBV2	NA	TRBJ1-1	NA	TGTGCCAGCATGGGAGGGAGGAGGAACACTGAAGCTTTCTTT	CASMGGRRNTEAFF
TRBV29-1	few	TRBJ1-2	NA	TGCAGCGTTGAAGGGCTGGGTGATGGCTACACCTTC	CSVEGLGDGYTF
TRBV27	NA	TRBJ2-5	NA	TGTGCCAGCAGTTCGGGGCCAGGGGAAGAGACCCAGTACTTC	CASSSGPGEETQYF
TRBV5-6	NA	TRBJ2-1	TRBD2	TGTGCCAGCAGCGAACCGGGGGGGCTCTACAATGAGCAGTTCTTC	CASSEPGGLYNEQFF
TRBV4-1	NA	TRBJ1-4	TRBD1	TGCGCCAGCAGCCGCAGGGGGCAGGATAATGAAAAACTGTTTTTT	CASSRRGQDNEKLFF
TRBV4-1	NA	TRBJ2-1	NA	TGCGCCAGCAGCCAAGCCCCTTTGGTGGGTGAGCAGTTCTTC	CASSQAPLVGEQFF
TRBV5-6	NA	TRBJ2-7	NA	TGTGCCAGCAGCTTCTTTAGGACACTAAGCTCCTACGAGCAGTACTTC	CASSFFRTLSSYEQYF
TRBV27	few	TRBJ2-6	NA	TGTGCCAGCAGTTCCCCGTGGACAGCATCCCTCTCTGGGGCCAACGTCCTGACTTTC	CASSSPWTASLSGANVLTF
TRBV18	NA	TRBJ1-1	NA	TGTGCCAGCTCACGACGTGGGGGCATGAACACTGAAGCTTTCTTT	CASSRRGGMNTEAFF
TRBV16	NA	TRBJ2-1	TRBD2	TGTGCCAGCAGCCAAAGGCGGGAGCGGCGTGAGCAGTTCTTC	CASSQRRERREQFF
TRBV29-1	NA	TRBJ2-5	NA	TGCAGCGTTCGACAGTCTATCGAGACCCAGTACTTC	CSVRQSIETQYF
TRBV6-1	NA	TRBJ2-7	NA	TGTGCCACCGCTGGAGAGGGGGTCTTAACCTACGAGCAGTACTTC	CATAGEGVLTYEQYF
TRBV11-3	NA	TRBJ2-7	NA	TGTGCCAGCAGCTTGGATTTTGGGGTCTCCGAGCAGTACTTC	CASSLDFGVSEQYF
TRBV7-9	NA	TRBJ2-7	TRBD1	TGTGCCAGCAGTTCCGGGACAGGGACTGGCGAGCAGTACTTC	CASSSGTGTGEQYF
TRBV5-1	NA	TRBJ1-2	NA	TGCGCCAGCAGCTTGGAGACAGGTCTATATGGCTACACCTTC	CASSLETGLYGYTF
TRBV29-1	NA	TRBJ1-4	NA	TGCAGCGTTGGAGTCCGAGGGCGCCCCTTTAATGAAAAACTGTTTTTT	CSVGVRGRPFNEKLFF
TRBV15	NA	TRBJ2-7	NA	TGTGCCACCAGTCGAATAGCACAAGGCTACGAGCAGTACTTC	CATSRIAQGYEQYF
TRBV9	NA	TRBJ2-3	NA	TGTGCCAGCAGCGTAGAGGGCAGGGCATCAGATACGCAGTATTTT	CASSVEGRASDTQYF
TRBV18	NA	TRBJ2-7	NA	TGTGCCAGCTCACCAGTTACGGGGGCAGAGTACGAGCAGTACTTC	CASSPVTGAEYEQYF
TRBV9	once	TRBJ2-1	TRBD1	TGTGCCAGCAGCGATAGCGTGAACAGGGGCTACAATGAGCAGTTCTTC	CASSDSVNRGYNEQFF
TRBV29-1	NA	TRBJ1-2	TRBD1	TGCAGCGCAACGACAGGGGGCGCGTATGGCTACACCTTC	CSATTGGAYGYTF
TRBV5-8	NA	TRBJ1-4	NA	TGTGCCAGCAGCTCCGGGACGGCAACTAATGAAAAACTGTTTTTT	CASSSGTATNEKLFF
TRBV5-6	NA	TRBJ2-1	TRBD1	TGTGCCAGCAGCTCCCCGGGACAGGCCACCAATGAGCAGTTCTTC	CASSSPGQATNEQFF
TRBV13	NA	TRBJ1-1	NA	TGTGCCAGCAGCCGGGGACGGTTGAACACTGAAGCTTTCTTT	CASSRGRLNTEAFF
TRBV4-1	NA	TRBJ2-1	TRBD1	TGCGCCAGCAGCAAACAGGGGGCGCAGAATGAGCAGTTCTTC	CASSKQGAQNEQFF